This T cell receptor beta chain is drawn from a study of T cell responses to AZD1222 COVID-19 vaccine. Sequencing was performed with immunoSEQ multiplex PCR; in TCRdb, only in-frame clones are kept and a portion is missing. The sample includes approximately 200,000 clones, 88% seen only once; the top ten take 7.5% to 9.5%. The CDR3 is made up of 16 amino acids. Germline CDR1 MNHEY, CDR2 SVGAGI. V lost 2 bases to trimming and J lost 4 bases, with 17 bases between them. The J gene is TRBJ1-2, the V gene TRBV6-5; D uncertain. This receptor was obtained from an adult in good health. The source was peripheral blood, collected on day 0 of AZD1222 vaccination. The CDR3 region has the DNA TGTGCCAGCAGTTACGCCGACCGGGTTAAGCTCTATGGCTACACCTTC. Translating gives CASSYADRVKLYGYTF.